A single sample gave rise to the 18 T cell receptor beta chains below, sequenced in a study of Graves' ophthalmopathy and Graves' hyperthyroidism. Amplifying from RNA transcripts, the study obtained TCR beta CDR3 regions. An opening RT-PCR round employed HTBI primers and preceded a second-round multiplex PCR. TCRdb independently ran MiXCR on the multiplex PCR reads; one entry per CDR3 protein. The table includes around 1,000,000 distinct CDR3 sequences, less than 45% detected once. Sample: peripheral blood or thyroid tissue (not recorded which). The receptors were gathered from an adult man with Graves' hyperthyroidism.

The chain has TRBV4-3 and TRBJ1-6; D is unclear. The CDR3 has 16 amino acids. CDR1 is LGHNA, CDR2 YSLEER, per germline. The V end was cut by 0 bases, the J end by 5 bases, with 11 bases between. The CDR3 coding sequence is TGCGCCAGCAGCCAAGATCGGCAGCCTAATAATTCACCCCTCCACTTT. Translating it yields CASSQDRQPNNSPLHF.

The chain couples TRBV4-1 to TRBJ2-2; D assignment may be TRBD1 or TRBD2 (5 bases each). Trimming pared 0 bases from V and 3 bases from J, leaving 11 bases between. CDR1 and CDR2 from the germline V gene are MGHRA and YSYEKL. This CDR3 is 16 amino acids long. CDR3 DNA sequence: TGCGCCAGCAGCCAAGACAGGGAGCTGGACACCGGGGAGCTGTTTTTT. Protein: CASSQDRELDTGELFF.

The chain couples TRBV7-9 to TRBJ1-1; possible D gene TRBD1, 5 bases. Germline V gene lookup returns CDR1 SEHNR and CDR2 FQNEAQ (reference sequence). This CDR3 spans 15 amino acids. The V end lost 5 bases, the J end lost 5 bases, and 18 bases lay between the germline ends. CDR3 coding DNA: TGTGCCAGCAGCGACCGGGGCAAAGGGGATACTGAAGCTTTCTTT. As protein: CASSDRGKGDTEAFF. The complete variable domain, with remaining parts taken from reference TRBV7-9 and TRBJ1-1, reads DTGVSQNPRHKITKRGQNVTFRCDPISEHNRLYWYRQTLGQGPEFLTYFQNEAQLEKSRLLSDRFSAERPKGSFSTLEIQRTEQGDSAMYLCASSDRGKGDTEAFFGQGTRLTVV.

As regards this clonotype: A much larger clone is a single base away; this may be a read error. The chain recombines TRBV15 with TRBJ2-7; D is uncertain. In germline, CDR1 is LNHNV, CDR2 YYDKDF (reference sequence). The CDR3 length is 15 residues. For the CDR3, the DNA is TGTGCCACCAGCAGAGATTTCGGGCTTACCTACGGGCAGTACTTC. Its protein is CATSRDFGLTYGQYF. The full variable domain, completed using reference TRBV15 and TRBJ2-7, is DAMVIQNPRYQVTQFGKPVTLSCSQTLNHNVMYWYQQKSSQAPKLLFHYYDKDFNNEADTPDNFQSRRPNTSFCFLDIRSPGLGDTAMYLCATSRDFGLTYGQYFGPGTRLTVT.

This clonotype has ten or more counts. CDR3 residues: CSAREPAATNEKLFF. CDR3 nucleotide sequence: TGCAGTGCTAGAGAACCGGCTGCAACTAATGAAAAACTGTTTTTT. The chain is built from TRBV20-1 and TRBJ1-4, with D unclear. The V gene's germline CDR1 is DFQATT and CDR2 SNEGSKA (reference sequence). The CDR3 spans 15 residues. V lost 0 bases, J lost 0 bases, and 8 bases lay in between.

As regards this clonotype: A read error is likely, as this CDR3 ends without the conserved phenylalanine or tryptophan. The rearrangement links TRBV28 to TRBJ1-2; D perhaps matches TRBD1 (5 bases). Deletions cut 3 bases from V and 6 bases from J, with 8 bases between. The germline gives CDR1 MDHEN, CDR2 SYDVKM. CDR3 size: 12 residues. In DNA, the CDR3 is TGTGCCAGCAGTTTTGACAGACATGGCTACACCCTC. This sequence encodes CASSFDRHGYTL.

This chain joins TRBV20-1 and TRBJ1-4; D gene ambiguous. The CDR3 is made up of 12 amino acids. V gave up 0 bases and J gave up 11 bases, with 10 bases separating them. The germline gives CDR1 DFQATT, CDR2 SNEGSKA (reference sequence). The CDR3 here is CSARDRVLKLFF. CDR3 sequence (DNA): TGCAGTGCTAGAGATCGCGTGTTGAAACTGTTTTTT.

This clonotype was recorded a few times. The CDR3 nucleotides read TGTGCCAGCAAGAGAAGGGCGGAGAACTATGGCTACACCTTC. It encodes CASKRRAENYGYTF. The chain employs TRBV11-2 and TRBJ1-2; D ambiguous. This CDR3 is built from 14 residues. V shed 7 bases and J shed 2 bases, with 14 bases lying between them. Germline CDR1 SGHAT, CDR2 FQNNGV.

This chain connects TRBV7-6 to TRBJ2-2; D possibly corresponds to TRBD1 (6 bases). This CDR3 has 17 residues. The ends were cut back, 2 bases at V and 2 bases at J, with 15 bases in the middle. Germline CDR1 reads SGHVS; CDR2 reads FNYEAQ. The CDR3 region has the DNA TGTGCCAGCAGCTTACTGTCAGGGGACGGAAACACCGGGGAGCTGTTTTTT. Translation gives CASSLLSGDGNTGELFF.

J is TRBJ1-5 and V is TRBV24-1; D might be TRBD1 (5 bases). CDR1 is KGHDR, CDR2 SFDVKD, per germline. The CDR3 contains 15 residues. CDR3 sequence (DNA): TGTGCACACCTGGGACGGGGGAATAGCAATCAGCCCCAGCATTTT. Its translation is CAHLGRGNSNQPQHF.

This clonotype has at least ten counts. This rearrangement joins TRBV9 to TRBJ2-2; the D is unclear. The germline CDR1 and CDR2 sequences are SGDLS and YYNGEE. Between the trimmed V and J ends, which lost 0 bases and 1 base, there was a span of 7 bases. The CDR3 loop spans 15 amino acids. The CDR3 DNA reads TGTGCCAGCAGCGTAGCGGGTGTGAACACCGGGGAGCTGTTTTTT. Its protein is CASSVAGVNTGELFF.

The rearrangement links TRBV10-3 to TRBJ2-2; tentatively, D is TRBD1 (6 bases). The CDR3 has 14 residues. Trimming shortened V by 10 bases and J by 2 bases, and 14 bases separated the two germline ends. Germline V gene sequence: CDR1 ENHRY, CDR2 SYGVKD. The CDR3 nucleotides are TGTGCCAGCATTCGGACAGTTAACACCGGGGAGCTGTTTTTT. Residues: CASIRTVNTGELFF.

The V and J genes are TRBV2 and TRBJ1-1; D remains unclear. This CDR3 has 13 amino acids. Looked up from germline, CDR1 is SNHLY and CDR2 is FYNNEI. V was pared by 4 bases and J by 8 bases, with 14 bases between. The DNA of the CDR3 is TGTGCCAGCAGTGCATACCTAGGAAGGGAAGCTTTCTTT. It yields the protein CASSAYLGREAFF.

The chain couples TRBV7-3 to TRBJ2-5; possibly TRBD2 for D (6 bases). V gave up 5 bases and J gave up 7 bases, with 17 bases separating them. The CDR3 extends over 14 amino acids. The germline V gene has CDR1 SGHTA and CDR2 FQGTGA. The CDR3 spells CASSRTGGIGTQYF. The CDR3 coding sequence is TGTGCCAGCAGCCGCACCGGCGGGATCGGGACCCAGTACTTC.

The chain couples TRBV25-1 to TRBJ1-2; 8 nucleotides match TRBD1. This CDR3 is built from 16 residues. Germline V gives CDR1 MGHDK, CDR2 SYGVNS. V shed 5 bases and J 7 bases; nucleotides not matched to a gene: 15. The chain's CDR3 is CASSLPNSQGARGYTF. The CDR3 bases are TGTGCCAGCAGTCTTCCCAATTCCCAGGGGGCGCGTGGCTACACCTTC.

The chain is built from TRBV10-3 and TRBJ2-7; 7 bases fit TRBD1. V lost 10 bases to trimming and J lost 3 bases; unmatched junction nucleotides: 15. The CDR3 extends over 15 amino acids. In germline, CDR1 is ENHRY, CDR2 SYGVKD. The CDR3 coding sequence is TGTGCCAGCAGCTTAAATTGGGACAGAATCTACGAGCAGTACTTC. Translation: CASSLNWDRIYEQYF.

In this sample, this clonotype turned up many times. The chain links TRBV20-1 to TRBJ1-6; D is ambiguous. The germline gives CDR1 DFQATT, CDR2 SNEGSKA (reference sequence). V lost 1 base to trimming and J lost 5 bases, with 6 bases between them. The length of the CDR3 is 13 residues. This chain's CDR3 is CSARATDNSPLHF. The CDR3, as DNA: TGCAGTGCTAGAGCAACAGATAATTCACCCCTCCACTTT.

This clonotype was counted many times. V and J are TRBV20-1 and TRBJ2-5, with D tentatively TRBD2 (6 bases). CDR1 and CDR2 from the germline V gene are DFQATT and SNEGSKA (reference sequence). CDR3 size: 14 residues. The V end was cut by 4 bases, the J end by 1 base, with 13 bases between. Here the CDR3 reads CSATSRDSQETQYF. The CDR3 nucleotides are TGCAGTGCTACCTCCCGGGACTCCCAAGAGACCCAGTACTTC.